This paragraph reports one TCR beta chain. Germline values: CDR1 LGHDT, CDR2 YNNKEL (reference sequence). After removal of 1 base from V and 5 bases from J, the junction contained 17 bases not matched to a gene. The CDR3 extends over 19 amino acids. Seattle enrolled patients during active infection and tracked them longitudinally. Original processing methods: Estimated nucleated cell counts came from reference gene primer amplification. Generated by immunoSEQ multiplex PCR, the TCRdb table keeps only in-frame clones and is missing some. That table gives V, J and clone size, and the DNA gave D and trimming. In the table there are approximately 150,000 clones, approximately 91% of which are singletons. This entry is derived from a study of blood T cell repertoires in COVID-19. Across the study: The samples span acute and convalescent COVID-19 from the United States, Italy and Spain. PBMCs, B-cell-depleted T cells, or T cells provided the cDNA or gDNA that made up the material.

J is TRBJ2-7 and V is TRBV3-1 (or the pseudogene TRBV3-2); 10 bases match TRBD2. The sequenced material came from peripheral blood. The sequence was obtained from a man between 18 and 35 years old with COVID-19, enrolled during active disease. Written as DNA, the CDR3 is TGTGCCAGCAGCCAAGCTTCTGGGTTAGTCGGGACTAGCGCCAACGAGCAGTACTTC. Residues: CASSQASGLVGTSANEQYF.